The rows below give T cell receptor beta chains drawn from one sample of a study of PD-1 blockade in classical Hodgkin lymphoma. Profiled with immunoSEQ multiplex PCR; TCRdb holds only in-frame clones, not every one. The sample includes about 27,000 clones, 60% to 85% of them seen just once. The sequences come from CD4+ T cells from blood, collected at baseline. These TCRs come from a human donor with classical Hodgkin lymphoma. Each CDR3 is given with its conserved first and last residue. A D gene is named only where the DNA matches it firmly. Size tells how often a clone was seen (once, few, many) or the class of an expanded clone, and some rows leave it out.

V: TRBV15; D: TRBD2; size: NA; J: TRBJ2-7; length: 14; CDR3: CATSRGLAPYEQYF; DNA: TGTGCCACCAGCAGAGGACTAGCTCCCTACGAGCAGTACTTC
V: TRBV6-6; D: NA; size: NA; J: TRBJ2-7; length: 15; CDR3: CASSYRGEPSYEQYF; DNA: TGTGCCAGCAGTTATCGGGGAGAACCATCCTACGAGCAGTACTTC
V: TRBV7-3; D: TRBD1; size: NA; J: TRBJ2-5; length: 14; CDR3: CASSSTGVQETQYF; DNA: TGTGCCAGCAGTTCGACAGGGGTCCAAGAGACCCAGTACTTC
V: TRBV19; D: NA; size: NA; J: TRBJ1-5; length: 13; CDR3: CASSTDSNQPQHF; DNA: TGTGCCAGTAGTACGGATAGCAATCAGCCCCAGCATTTT
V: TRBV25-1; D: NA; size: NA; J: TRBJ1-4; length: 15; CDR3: CASSEQLGPNEKLFF; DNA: TGTGCCAGCAGTGAACAGCTAGGGCCTAATGAAAAACTGTTTTTT
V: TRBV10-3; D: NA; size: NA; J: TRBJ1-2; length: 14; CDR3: CAISVENEFYGYTF; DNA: TGTGCCATCAGTGTAGAGAATGAGTTCTATGGCTACACCTTC
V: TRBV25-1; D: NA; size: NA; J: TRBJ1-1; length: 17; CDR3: CASSEYGYMGKRTEAFF; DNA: TGTGCCAGCAGTGAATACGGTTACATGGGGAAGAGGACTGAAGCTTTCTTT
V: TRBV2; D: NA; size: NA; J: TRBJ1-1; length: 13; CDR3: CASSSDRNTEAFF; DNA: TGTGCCAGCAGTTCCGACAGGAACACTGAAGCTTTCTTT
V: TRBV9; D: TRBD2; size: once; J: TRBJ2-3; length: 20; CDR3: CASSEPLWPASGVSTDTQYF; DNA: TGTGCCAGCAGCGAGCCCCTTTGGCCGGCTAGCGGGGTAAGCACAGATACGCAGTATTTT
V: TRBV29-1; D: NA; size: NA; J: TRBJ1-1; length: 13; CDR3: CSVEDLPDTEAFF; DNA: TGCAGCGTTGAAGATCTTCCGGACACTGAAGCTTTCTTT
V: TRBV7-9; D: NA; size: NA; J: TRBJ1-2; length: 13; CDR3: CASSPQGRTGYTF; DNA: TGTGCCAGCAGCCCACAGGGTAGGACGGGCTACACCTTC
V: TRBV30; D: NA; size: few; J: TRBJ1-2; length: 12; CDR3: CAWSVSGHGYTF; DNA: TGTGCCTGGAGTGTATCCGGGCACGGCTACACCTTC
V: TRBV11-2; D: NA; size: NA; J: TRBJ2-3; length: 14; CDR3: CASSPLSSTDTQYF; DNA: TGTGCCAGCAGTCCCCTCTCGAGCACAGATACGCAGTATTTT
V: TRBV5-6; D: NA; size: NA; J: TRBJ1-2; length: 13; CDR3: CASSLGSTYGYTF; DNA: TGTGCCAGCAGCTTGGGGAGCACCTATGGCTACACCTTC
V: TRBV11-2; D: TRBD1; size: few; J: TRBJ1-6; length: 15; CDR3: CASSPIDRGNSPLHF; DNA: TGTGCCAGCAGCCCTATCGACAGGGGAAATTCACCCCTCCACTTT
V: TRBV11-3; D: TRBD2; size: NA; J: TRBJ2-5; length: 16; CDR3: CASSLGSGGLQETQYF; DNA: TGTGCCAGCAGCTTGGGTAGCGGGGGGCTCCAAGAGACCCAGTACTTC
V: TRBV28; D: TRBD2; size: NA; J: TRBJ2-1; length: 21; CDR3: CASSFRWGTSGYSGDYNEQFF; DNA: TGTGCCAGCAGTTTTCGCTGGGGGACTAGCGGGTACTCTGGGGATTACAATGAGCAGTTCTTC
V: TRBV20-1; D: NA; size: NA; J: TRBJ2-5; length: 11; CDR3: CSARGRETQYF; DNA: TGCAGTGCCCGAGGAAGAGAGACCCAGTACTTC
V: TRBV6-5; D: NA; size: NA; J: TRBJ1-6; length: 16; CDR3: CASSYAPDGYNSPLHF; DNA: TGTGCCAGCAGTTACGCCCCGGACGGATATAATTCACCCCTCCACTTT
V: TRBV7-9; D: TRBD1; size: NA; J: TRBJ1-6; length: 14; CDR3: CASSLSRGRAPLHF; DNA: TGTGCCAGCAGCTTATCGAGGGGGCGCGCACCCCTCCACTTT
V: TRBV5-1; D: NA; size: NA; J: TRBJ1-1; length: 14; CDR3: CASSLEVGNTEAFF; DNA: TGCGCCAGCAGCTTGGAAGTGGGGAACACTGAAGCTTTCTTT
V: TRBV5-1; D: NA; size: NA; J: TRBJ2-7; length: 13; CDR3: CASTDRQEARQYF; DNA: TGCGCCAGCACCGATAGACAGGAGGCAAGGCAGTACTTC
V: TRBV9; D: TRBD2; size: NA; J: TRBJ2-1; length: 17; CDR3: CASSVTTGAGADNEQFF; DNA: TGTGCCAGCAGCGTAACAACGGGAGCGGGGGCGGACAATGAGCAGTTCTTC
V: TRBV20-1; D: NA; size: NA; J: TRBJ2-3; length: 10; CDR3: CSAHMDTQYF; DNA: TGCAGTGCCCACATGGATACGCAGTATTTT
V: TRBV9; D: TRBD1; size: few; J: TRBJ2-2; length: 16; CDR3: CASSRTGTAPTGELFF; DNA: TGTGCCAGCAGTCGAACCGGGACAGCCCCCACCGGGGAGCTGTTTTTT
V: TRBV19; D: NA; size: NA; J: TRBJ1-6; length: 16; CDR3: CASSVLLRTLEPPLHF; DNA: TGTGCCAGTAGTGTGCTACTTCGGACACTTGAGCCACCCCTCCACTTT
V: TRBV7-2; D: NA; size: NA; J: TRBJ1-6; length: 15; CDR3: CASSRGTTDNSPLHF; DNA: TGTGCCAGCAGCCGAGGGACAACTGATAATTCACCCCTCCACTTT
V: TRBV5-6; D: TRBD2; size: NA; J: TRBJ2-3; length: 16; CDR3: CASSLLAGGPTDTQYF; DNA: TGTGCCAGCAGCTTACTAGCGGGGGGGCCGACAGATACGCAGTATTTT
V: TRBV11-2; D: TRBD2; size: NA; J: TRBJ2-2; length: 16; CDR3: CASSVSSGGLTGELFF; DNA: TGTGCCAGCAGCGTATCTAGCGGGGGACTCACCGGGGAGCTGTTTTTT
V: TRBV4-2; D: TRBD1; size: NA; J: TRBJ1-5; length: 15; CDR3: CASSPNGQANQPQHF; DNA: TGTGCCAGCAGCCCGAACGGACAGGCCAATCAGCCCCAGCATTTT
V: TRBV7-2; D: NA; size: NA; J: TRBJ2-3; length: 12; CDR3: CASSLPGTWQYF; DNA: TGTGCCAGCAGCTTACCCGGGACATGGCAGTATTTT
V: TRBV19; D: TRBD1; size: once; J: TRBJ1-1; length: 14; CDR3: CASSPLDRDTEAFF; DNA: TGTGCCAGTAGTCCCCTCGACAGGGATACTGAAGCTTTCTTT
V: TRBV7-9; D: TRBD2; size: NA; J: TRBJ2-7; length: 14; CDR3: CASSFGGATYEQYF; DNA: TGTGCCAGCAGCTTCGGGGGGGCGACCTACGAGCAGTACTTC
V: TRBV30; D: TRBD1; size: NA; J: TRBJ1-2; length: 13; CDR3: CAWSAGTAYGYTF; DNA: TGTGCCTGGAGCGCCGGGACAGCCTATGGCTACACCTTC
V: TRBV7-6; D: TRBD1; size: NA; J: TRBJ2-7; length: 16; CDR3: CASSRRPRQGSDEQYF; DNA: TGTGCCAGCAGCCGTCGGCCGCGACAGGGGTCCGACGAGCAGTACTTC
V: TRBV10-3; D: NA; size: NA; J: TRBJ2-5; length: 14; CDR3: CAISESGRWETQYF; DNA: TGTGCCATCAGTGAGTCAGGTAGATGGGAGACCCAGTACTTC
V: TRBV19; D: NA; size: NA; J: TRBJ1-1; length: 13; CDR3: CASSGRVNTEAFF; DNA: TGTGCCAGTAGTGGCCGGGTGAACACTGAAGCTTTCTTT
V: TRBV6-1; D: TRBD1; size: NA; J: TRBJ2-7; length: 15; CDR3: CASSEPGQSTYEQYF; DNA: TGTGCCAGCAGTGAACCGGGACAGTCGACCTACGAGCAGTACTTC
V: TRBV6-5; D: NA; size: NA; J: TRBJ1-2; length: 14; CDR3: CASSLELGPGGYTF; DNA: TGTGCCAGCAGCCTAGAATTAGGGCCGGGTGGCTACACCTTC
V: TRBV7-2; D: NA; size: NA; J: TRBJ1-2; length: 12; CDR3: CASRDLNYGYTF; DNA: TGTGCCAGCAGGGACCTGAACTATGGCTACACCTTC
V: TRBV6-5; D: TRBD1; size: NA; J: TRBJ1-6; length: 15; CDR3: CASSSRDRGQSPLHF; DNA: TGTGCCAGCAGTTCCCGGGACAGGGGGCAGTCACCCCTCCACTTT
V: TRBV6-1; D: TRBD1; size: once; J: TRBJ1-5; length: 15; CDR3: CASSGDRGLGQPQHF; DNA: TGTGCCAGCAGTGGGGACAGGGGATTGGGTCAGCCCCAGCATTTT
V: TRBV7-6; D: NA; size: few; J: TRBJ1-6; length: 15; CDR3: CASSLSHGGSSPLHF; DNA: TGTGCCAGCAGCTTATCCCATGGCGGTAGTTCACCCCTCCACTTT
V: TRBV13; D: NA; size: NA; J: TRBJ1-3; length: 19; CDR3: CASSLGREIMRLLGNTIYF; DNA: TGTGCCAGCAGCTTAGGGCGAGAAATTATGAGACTCCTCGGAAACACCATATATTTT
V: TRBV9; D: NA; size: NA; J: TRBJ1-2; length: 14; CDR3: CASSGLQGVDGYTF; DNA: TGTGCCAGCAGCGGATTACAGGGTGTAGATGGCTACACCTTC
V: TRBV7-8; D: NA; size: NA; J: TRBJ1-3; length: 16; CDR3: CASSSHWTASGNTIYF; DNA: TGTGCCAGCAGCTCACACTGGACAGCCTCTGGAAACACCATATATTTT
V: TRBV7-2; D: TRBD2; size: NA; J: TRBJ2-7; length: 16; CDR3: CASSSQSGGGSYEQYF; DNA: TGTGCCAGCAGCTCCCAGAGCGGGGGAGGCTCCTACGAGCAGTACTTC
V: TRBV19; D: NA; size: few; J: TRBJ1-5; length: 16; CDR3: CASAELIEYSNQPQHF; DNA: TGTGCCAGCGCTGAACTAATCGAATATAGCAATCAGCCCCAGCATTTT
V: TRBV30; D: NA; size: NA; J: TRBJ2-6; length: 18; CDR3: CAWSVPRHRRSGANVLTF; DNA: TGTGCCTGGAGTGTACCCCGTCACAGGCGCTCTGGGGCCAACGTCCTGACTTTC
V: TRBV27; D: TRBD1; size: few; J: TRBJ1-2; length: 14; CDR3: CASSVLRGRGGYTF; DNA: TGTGCCAGCAGTGTATTGAGGGGGCGAGGTGGCTACACCTTC
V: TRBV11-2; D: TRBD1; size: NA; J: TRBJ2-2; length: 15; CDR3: CASSPRQGGTGELFF; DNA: TGTGCCAGCAGCCCCCGACAGGGCGGCACCGGGGAGCTGTTTTTT
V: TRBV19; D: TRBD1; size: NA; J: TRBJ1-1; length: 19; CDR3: CASNSGQRQGVLMNTEAFF; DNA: TGTGCCAGTAATTCCGGGCAGCGTCAGGGGGTCTTGATGAACACTGAAGCTTTCTTT